The 17 T cell receptor beta chains reported below all come from one sample, sequenced in a study of control samples from healthy donors and cancer patients (dated by TCRdb to between 2020 and 2021). Library preparation was by the immunoSEQ multiplex PCR assay. Here the immuneACCESS table is served through TCRdb, limited to in-frame sequences with V and J called. Missing clones are a known gap in these copies; in checked studies unresolved V genes cover under half, and the rest lacks a known reason. The sample table lists around 84,000 clones, 91% of them with a count of one. Around 16% of the sample is in the top ten clones. Input material: blood. Every receptor here comes from a man aged 25-40 years in good health.

The chain has TRBV29-1 and TRBJ1-2; 10 bases are shared with TRBD1. Per the germline V gene, CDR1 is SQVTM and CDR2 is ANQGSEA. This CDR3 is built from 14 residues. V gave up 4 bases and J gave up 1 base; unmatched junction bases: 3. In DNA form, the CDR3 reads TGCAGCGTTGGGGGACAGGGGATTAACTATGGCTACACCTTC. This translates into CSVGGQGINYGYTF.

V and J are TRBV7-9 and TRBJ1-2; TRBD1 matches 8 bases. Unmatched junction bases numbered 14, after V lost 10 bases and J lost 4 bases. Germline V gene lookup returns CDR1 SEHNR and CDR2 FQNEAQ (reference sequence). The CDR3 is made up of 15 amino acids. CDR3 in amino acids: CATSTGTGVLYGYTF. The CDR3 DNA is TGTGCCACCTCTACCGGGACAGGAGTTCTCTATGGCTACACCTTC.

Only one count was recorded for this clone. J is TRBJ2-7 and V is TRBV27; D gene ambiguous. The germline V and J ends were trimmed by 5 bases and 6 bases, with 14 bases remaining between them. Germline V gene lookup returns CDR1 MNHEY and CDR2 SMNVEV (reference sequence). This CDR3 has 13 residues. As DNA, the CDR3 is TGTGCCAGCAGTACCGGAGTCCTGGGCGAGCAGTACTTC. Its protein is CASSTGVLGEQYF.

The chain has TRBV5-1 and TRBJ1-5, with 9 bases that match TRBD1. The CDR3 totals 16 residues. With 0 bases clipped from V and 9 bases from J, the junction kept 10 bases outside the gene matches. Germline assignment: CDR1 SGHRS and CDR2 YFSETQ. The CDR3 nucleotides are TGCGCCAGCAGCTTGGGGGGACAGGGTTCGCGGTCGCCCCAGCATTTT. This translates into CASSLGGQGSRSPQHF.

This chain uses TRBV4-1 with TRBJ1-6, with 7 positions matching TRBD1. Per germline, CDR1 MGHRA and CDR2 YSYEKL. The CDR3 runs to 16 residues. Losses at the gene ends were 0 bases for V and 7 bases for J; bases not matched to a gene: 6. The CDR3 region has the DNA TGCGCCAGCAGCCAAGATTGGACAGGCCCGAATTCACCCCTCCACTTT. It specifies CASSQDWTGPNSPLHF.

This chain joins TRBV7-2 and TRBJ2-7; TRBD1 aligns across 10 bases. The CDR3 covers 17 residues. The J segment lost 6 bases and the V segment lost 2 bases, leaving 13 bases of the junction unmatched. Germline V gene sequence: CDR1 SGHTA, CDR2 FQGNSA. CDR3 nucleotide sequence: TGTGCCAGCAGCTTAAAGGACAGGGGGAGAAGGCCTATCGAGCAGTACTTC. Translation: CASSLKDRGRRPIEQYF.

The V and J genes are TRBV3-1 (or the pseudogene TRBV3-2) and TRBJ1-1; D is undetermined. V lost 4 bases, J lost 5 bases, and 17 bases lay in between. The CDR3 is made up of 15 amino acids. Germline-derived CDR1 and CDR2 are LGHDT and YNNKEL (reference sequence). The DNA for the CDR3 is TGTGCCAGCAGCCCCCTAGATGCGGGTAGAACTGAAGCTTTCTTT. Translating gives CASSPLDAGRTEAFF.

The gene calls are TRBV9 and TRBJ2-2; TRBD1 or TRBD2 may be the D gene (5 bases each). Germline V gene sequence: CDR1 SGDLS, CDR2 YYNGEE. Trimming took 1 base from V and 0 from J, leaving 13 bases between them. This CDR3 is 17 amino acids long. CDR3 nucleotides: TGTGCCAGCAGCGTACTTAGTGGGACCGCGAACACCGGGGAGCTGTTTTTT. As protein: CASSVLSGTANTGELFF.

This clone has a handful of counts. This rearrangement joins TRBV12-3 or TRBV12-4 to TRBJ1-1; D possibly corresponds to TRBD1 (5 bases). The V gene lost 3 bases and the J gene lost 7 bases, with 12 bases spanning the gap. The CDR3 is 13 residues long. The CDR3 nucleotides read TGTGCCAGCAGTTTCCCAGGGAGGTTTGAAGCTTTCTTT. This sequence encodes CASSFPGRFEAFF.

The genes are TRBV15 and TRBJ1-2; a weak D match, TRBD1 (6 bases). CDR1 LNHNV and CDR2 YYDKDF come from the germline V gene (reference sequence). V dropped 4 bases and J dropped 4 bases, with 16 bases sitting between them. This CDR3 comprises 15 residues. The CDR3 nucleotides read TGTGCCACCAGCACAAACAGGGCGGGGACCTATGGCTACACCTTC. This codes for CATSTNRAGTYGYTF.

The chain carries TRBV6-6 and TRBJ2-1; D perhaps matches TRBD2 (7 bases). Germline lookup yields CDR1 MNHNY and CDR2 SVGAGI (reference sequence). This CDR3 contains 13 residues. V was clipped by 8 bases and J by 3 bases, with 11 bases between them. In DNA, the CDR3 is TGTGCCAGCGAGGGGGGGATCTACAATGAGCAGTTCTTC. Residues: CASEGGIYNEQFF.

This rearrangement joins TRBV29-1 to TRBJ1-2; the D gene is possibly TRBD1 (6 bases). Germline CDR1 and CDR2: SQVTM and ANQGSEA. The CDR3 is 13 residues long. V was clipped by 6 bases and J by 0 bases, with 11 bases between them. The chain's CDR3 is CSVGQQSNYGYTF. The CDR3 nucleotides read TGCAGCGTCGGACAGCAGTCTAACTATGGCTACACCTTC. The full variable domain, in which reference TRBV29-1 and TRBJ1-2 provide the parts outside the CDR3, is SAVISQKPSRDICQRGTSLTIQCQVDSQVTMMFWYRQQPGQSLTLIATANQGSEATYESGFVIDKFPISRPNLTFSTLTVSNMSPEDSSIYLCSVGQQSNYGYTFGSGTRLTVV.

For the CDR3, the DNA is TGTGCCAGTAGGCTGGACGGAGTCGACAGGGGCGTTGACATGAACACTGAAGCTTTCTTT. It codes for CASRLDGVDRGVDMNTEAFF. The V and J genes are TRBV19 and TRBJ1-1, with TRBD1 matching 8 bases. V was pared by 6 bases and J by 0 bases, with 21 bases of the junction left unmatched. The germline CDR1 and CDR2 sequences are LNHDA and SQIVND (reference sequence). This CDR3 has 20 residues.

The chain carries TRBV5-8 and TRBJ2-3, with a weak D call TRBD1 (6 bases). This CDR3 has 14 residues. The V gene's germline CDR1 is SGHTS and CDR2 YDEGEE. V lost 4 bases, J lost 2 bases, and 11 bases lay in between. This CDR3 is CASSKGDVTDTQYF. CDR3 nucleotide sequence: TGTGCCAGCAGCAAGGGGGACGTCACAGATACGCAGTATTTT.

This chain connects TRBV10-3 to TRBJ1-2; weak D call: TRBD1 (6 bases). Germline V lookup: CDR1 ENHRY, CDR2 SYGVKD. There are 17 residues in the CDR3. V gave up 0 bases and J gave up 0 bases, with 14 bases separating them. The CDR3 reads CAISESRSRGTNYGYTF. CDR3 sequence (DNA): TGTGCCATCAGTGAGTCTAGGTCAAGGGGGACTAACTATGGCTACACCTTC.

This chain connects TRBV12-3 or TRBV12-4 to TRBJ1-2; D gene uncertain. CDR3 length: 11 amino acids. The ends were cut back, 6 bases at V and 8 bases at J, with 10 bases in the middle. This CDR3 reads CASRLGLGYTF. The CDR3 coding sequence is TGTGCCAGCAGGTTGGGGTTGGGCTACACCTTC.

The chain joins TRBV19 to TRBJ2-1, with TRBD2 identical over 10 bases. The germline gives CDR1 LNHDA, CDR2 SQIVND (reference sequence). After removal of 6 bases from V and 6 bases from J, the junction contained 2 bases not matched to a gene. CDR3 length: 13 residues. The CDR3 coding sequence is TGTGCCAGTAGCTTAGCGGGGGGCAATGAGCAGTTCTTC. Its translation is CASSLAGGNEQFF.